These 26 T cell receptor beta chains originate from one sample sequenced in a study of shared clonotypes between healthy human individuals. Assay used: immunoSEQ multiplex PCR; TCRdb lists only in-frame clones, some missing. The data contain 650,000 to 700,000 clones, less than 95% of them seen just once; the ten biggest clones take up 34%. Sequencing input: memory CD8+ T cells from PBMCs. Subset meaning: CD45RO+ cells pooled with CCR7-negative TemRA cells. The receptors derive from a man between 18 and 35 years old in good health. Some clones in this sample may be carry-over from other donors' samples.

This sequence joins TRBV4-1 and TRBJ2-1; D is uncertain. V lost 1 base and J 10 bases, leaving 14 bases between the germline ends. The germline gives CDR1 MGHRA, CDR2 YSYEKL. This CDR3 has 14 amino acids. The CDR3: CASSQVRFGDEQFF. The CDR3 DNA is TGCGCCAGCAGCCAAGTGCGGTTCGGCGACGAGCAGTTCTTC.

A single count supports this clone. V usage is TRBV28 and J usage is TRBJ1-5; D may be TRBD1 (5 bases). The CDR3 has 17 amino acids. Looked up from germline, CDR1 is MDHEN and CDR2 is SYDVKM. V was cut by 6 bases and J by 0 bases, with 18 bases left in between. The chain's CDR3 is CASRILGTAYSNQPQHF. The CDR3 DNA follows: TGTGCCAGCAGGATCCTAGGGACGGCCTATAGCAATCAGCCCCAGCATTTT. Looking up the rest from reference TRBV28 and TRBJ1-5 gives the full variable domain: DVKVTQSSRYLVKRTGEKVFLECVQDMDHENMFWYRQDPGLGLRLIYFSYDVKMKEKGDIPEGYSVSREKKERFSLILESASTNQTSMYLCASRILGTAYSNQPQHFGDGTRLSIL.

The chain links TRBV7-9 to TRBJ2-7; 7 nucleotides agree with TRBD2. The CDR3 runs 15 residues. The ends lost 7 bases at V and 3 bases at J; junction bases unmatched: 12. Germline V gene sequence: CDR1 SEHNR, CDR2 FQNEAQ (reference sequence). In DNA, the CDR3 is TGTGCCAGCACGCACCCCGGGGAGGGCCTCTACGAGCAGTACTTC. Encoded protein: CASTHPGEGLYEQYF.

The V call is TRBV4-1, the J call TRBJ1-1; no reliable D call. CDR3 length: 13 residues. V shed 4 bases and J shed 8 bases, with 14 bases lying between them. The germline V gene has CDR1 MGHRA and CDR2 YSYEKL. The CDR3 coding sequence is TGCGCCAGCAGCCTCTCTCAATATTTAGAAGCTTTCTTT. Translated: CASSLSQYLEAFF.

The chain is built from TRBV6-1 and TRBJ1-1; D not resolved. V was trimmed by 8 bases and J by 4 bases, leaving 8 bases between them. The CDR3 contains 11 residues. Looked up from germline, CDR1 is MNHNS and CDR2 is SASEGT. This chain's CDR3 is CASEKGTEAFF. The CDR3 region has the DNA TGTGCCAGCGAAAAGGGCACTGAAGCTTTCTTT.

The chain links TRBV7-9 to TRBJ1-1; 8 bases agree with TRBD1. The CDR3 loop spans 14 amino acids. V dropped 4 bases and J dropped 7; count of bases not matched to a gene: 8. The germline V gene has CDR1 SEHNR and CDR2 FQNEAQ (reference sequence). CDR3 in DNA: TGTGCCAGCAGCTCCCGCCAGGGGGCGTATGAAGCTTTCTTT. Its translation: CASSSRQGAYEAFF.

The rearrangement joins TRBV7-9 to TRBJ2-1; D remains unclear. V dropped 7 bases and J dropped 4 bases, with 11 bases sitting between them. Looked up from germline, CDR1 is SEHNR and CDR2 is FQNEAQ (reference sequence). The CDR3 spans 13 residues. The CDR3 loop is CASKSWEYNEQFF. The CDR3 DNA sequence: TGTGCCAGCAAGAGTTGGGAATACAATGAGCAGTTCTTC.

The rearrangement uses TRBV29-1 and TRBJ1-2; D possibly corresponds to TRBD1 (5 bases). The CDR3 is made up of 15 amino acids. Trimming removed 0 bases from V and 7 bases from J, with 18 bases in between. Germline CDR1 and CDR2: SQVTM and ANQGSEA. The CDR3 reads CSVEDLEQGRSGYTF. CDR3 coding DNA: TGCAGCGTTGAAGATCTTGAGCAGGGAAGGTCTGGCTACACCTTC.

J is TRBJ2-7 and V is TRBV5-1; TRBD1 is a possible D gene (6 bases). The CDR3 totals 15 residues. The V end lost 2 bases, the J end lost 4 bases, and 16 bases lay between the germline ends. CDR1 is SGHRS, CDR2 YFSETQ, per germline. CDR3 nucleotides: TGCGCCAGCAGCTTAACAGGGCCAGCACCTTACGAGCAGTACTTC. This gives the protein CASSLTGPAPYEQYF.

The chain couples TRBV4-2 to TRBJ2-7, with 8 bases that match TRBD2. The CDR3 covers 14 residues. Trimming took 4 bases from V and 4 from J; bases not matched to a gene: 6. CDR1 and CDR2 from the germline V gene are LGHNA and YNFKEQ. DNA for the CDR3: TGTGCCAGCAGCCTAAGCGGGAGCGCGTACGAGCAGTACTTC. Its protein is CASSLSGSAYEQYF.

The CDR3 coding sequence is TGTGCCAGCAGTTCCGGACAGGTCTCTGGGGCCAACGTCCTGACTTTC. Residues: CASSSGQVSGANVLTF. V is TRBV28 and J is TRBJ2-6; 7 bases map to TRBD1. In germline, CDR1 is MDHEN, CDR2 SYDVKM. This CDR3 contains 16 residues. Trimming removed 4 bases from V and 0 bases from J; junction bases left unmatched: 3.

The V gene is TRBV10-3, the J gene TRBJ1-1, with D uncertain. The V and J ends lost 2 bases and 0 bases respectively, with 4 bases between them. The length of the CDR3 is 13 residues. The germline V gene encodes CDR1 ENHRY and CDR2 SYGVKD. CDR3 residues: CAISEIVNTEAFF. The CDR3 DNA reads as TGTGCCATCAGTGAGATAGTGAACACTGAAGCTTTCTTT.

This clone was recorded only once. V gene TRBV11-2 combines with J gene TRBJ2-5, with D unclear. The V end lost 3 bases, the J end lost 3 bases, and 14 bases lay between the germline ends. This CDR3 is built from 15 residues. From germline, CDR1 is SGHAT and CDR2 FQNNGV. This chain's CDR3 is CASSLNLEREETQYF. Here the CDR3 DNA reads TGTGCCAGCAGCTTGAATCTTGAGCGCGAAGAGACCCAGTACTTC.

This clone was seen just once. This chain links TRBV28 with TRBJ2-4, with 8 bases identical to TRBD1. The V gene's germline CDR1 is MDHEN and CDR2 SYDVKM. The CDR3 sequence is 16 residues long. Unmatched junction bases numbered 14, after V lost 3 bases and J lost 10 bases. This chain's CDR3 is CASSFPFDRGRKIQYF. Written as DNA, the CDR3 is TGTGCCAGCAGTTTCCCCTTCGACAGGGGACGAAAGATTCAGTACTTC. Full variable domain (rest looked up from reference TRBV28 and TRBJ2-4): DVKVTQSSRYLVKRTGEKVFLECVQDMDHENMFWYRQDPGLGLRLIYFSYDVKMKEKGDIPEGYSVSREKKERFSLILESASTNQTSMYLCASSFPFDRGRKIQYFGAGTRLSVL.

Notes on this clone: The sample carries other DNA sequences with the same CDR3. Here the CDR3 reads CASRTGGSNQPQHF. The CDR3, as DNA: TGTGCCAGCAGGACAGGGGGTAGCAATCAGCCCCAGCATTTT. The chain combines TRBV27 with TRBJ1-5; 9 nucleotides agree with TRBD1. This CDR3 has 14 amino acids. Germline CDR1 and CDR2: MNHEY and SMNVEV (reference sequence). Trimming at V came to 6 bases and at J to 0 bases, leaving 0 bases not matched to a gene.

The rearrangement links TRBV5-1 to TRBJ2-3, with TRBD1 as a possible D gene (5 bases). The CDR3 totals 14 residues. Germline V gene sequence: CDR1 SGHRS, CDR2 YFSETQ. V lost 5 bases and J 4 bases, leaving 14 bases between the germline ends. CDR3 sequence (DNA): TGCGCCAGCAGAAGACAGAACCTGGCAGATACGCAGTATTTT. It yields the protein CASRRQNLADTQYF.

V and J are TRBV4-3 and TRBJ2-5; 7 bases fit TRBD1. The J call is doubtful: the DNA matches TRBJ2-7 better. The CDR3 sequence is 14 residues long. Germline CDR1 reads LGHNA; CDR2 reads YSLEER. Here the CDR3 reads CASSPRQGLGEQYF. The CDR3 coding sequence is TGCGCCAGCAGCCCTAGACAGGGTTTAGGCGAGCAGTACTTC.

The chain recombines TRBV5-4 with TRBJ1-1; tentatively, D is TRBD1 (5 bases). V was clipped by 3 bases and J by 7 bases, with 10 bases between them. This CDR3 spans 12 amino acids. Germline values: CDR1 SGHNT, CDR2 YYREEE (reference sequence). The CDR3 DNA sequence: TGTGCCAGCAGCTCAAGGGGATATGAAGCTTTCTTT. It is translated as CASSSRGYEAFF. The full variable domain, completed using reference TRBV5-4 and TRBJ1-1, is ETGVTQSPTHLIKTRGQQVTLRCSSQSGHNTVSWYQQALGQGPQFIFQYYREEENGRGNFPPRFSGLQFPNYSSELNVNALELDDSALYLCASSSRGYEAFFGQGTRLTVV.

In DNA form, the CDR3 reads TGTGCCAGCAGCTTATATGGGGGGTCGGACTATGGCTACACCTTC. Encoded protein: CASSLYGGSDYGYTF. The rearrangement uses TRBV7-3 and TRBJ1-2; TRBD1 might be the D (5 bases). This CDR3 comprises 15 residues. Germline V CDR1 and CDR2: SGHTA, FQGTGA. V lost 2 bases and J 3 bases, leaving 13 bases between the germline ends.

V usage is TRBV28 and J usage is TRBJ2-7; 12 bases are a match to TRBD1. Germline V gene data show CDR1 as MDHEN and CDR2 as SYDVKM. This CDR3 has 18 amino acids. Trimming at V came to 5 bases and at J to 5 bases, leaving 16 bases not matched to a gene. DNA of the CDR3: TGTGCCAGCAGTCACCCTGGGACAGGGGGCATCTTCGCCGACGAGCAGTACTTC. Encoded protein: CASSHPGTGGIFADEQYF.

This chain joins TRBV11-1 and TRBJ2-2; D ambiguous. This CDR3 contains 15 residues. Germline V lookup: CDR1 SGHAT, CDR2 FQDESV (reference sequence). V lost 5 bases to trimming and J lost 0 bases, with 10 bases between them. The CDR3 spells CASSLGWANTGELFF. The CDR3 DNA follows: TGTGCCAGCAGCCTCGGGTGGGCGAACACCGGGGAGCTGTTTTTT.

The chain uses TRBV9 and TRBJ2-1, with D perhaps matching TRBD2 (6 bases). From germline, CDR1 is SGDLS and CDR2 YYNGEE. The V gene lost 2 bases and the J gene lost 3 bases, with 12 bases spanning the gap. The CDR3 is 15 residues long. The CDR3 DNA reads as TGTGCCAGCAGCGTGGGACTGGGGGTCTACAATGAGCAGTTCTTC. Residues: CASSVGLGVYNEQFF.

This sequence joins TRBV27 and TRBJ2-1; a weak D match, TRBD1 (5 bases). CDR3 length equals 13 residues. The V end was cut by 3 bases, the J end by 6 bases, with 9 bases between. Germline-derived CDR1 and CDR2 are MNHEY and SMNVEV (reference sequence). CDR3 nucleotide sequence: TGTGCCAGCAGTTTGACAGCATTCAATGAGCAGTTCTTC. It translates to CASSLTAFNEQFF.

V is TRBV9 and J is TRBJ2-7, with TRBD1 as a possible D gene (6 bases). V lost 7 bases and J 3 bases, leaving 17 bases between the germline ends. CDR3 length: 14 amino acids. CDR1 is SGDLS, CDR2 YYNGEE, per germline. CDR3 bases: TGTGCCAGCGCTGCGACAGGACTGGGCTACGAGCAGTACTTC. Amino acid sequence: CASAATGLGYEQYF. Variable domain in full (rest from reference TRBV9 and TRBJ2-7): DSGVTQTPKHLITATGQRVTLRCSPRSGDLSVYWYQQSLDQGLQFLIQYYNGEERAKGNILERFSAQQFPDLHSELNLSSLELGDSALYFCASAATGLGYEQYFGPGTRLTVT.

This clone showed up just once. The chain carries TRBV15 and TRBJ2-5; 12 nucleotides agree with TRBD2. Germline V gene lookup returns CDR1 LNHNV and CDR2 YYDKDF (reference sequence). J lost 2 bases, V lost 5 bases, and 6 bases had no gene match. This CDR3 has 16 amino acids. The CDR3 bases are TGTGCCACCAGCTCAAGCGGACTAGCGGGACAAGAGACCCAGTACTTC. Amino acid sequence: CATSSSGLAGQETQYF.

V and J are TRBV18 and TRBJ2-1; D is tentatively TRBD1 or TRBD2 (5 bases each). Trimming shortened V by 1 base and J by 10 bases, and 17 bases separated the two germline ends. The CDR3 has 15 amino acids. Germline V gene lookup returns CDR1 KGHSH and CDR2 LQKENI. The CDR3 loop reads CASSPLGAWDPEQFF. The CDR3 DNA is TGTGCCAGCTCACCACTTGGTGCGTGGGACCCGGAGCAGTTCTTC.